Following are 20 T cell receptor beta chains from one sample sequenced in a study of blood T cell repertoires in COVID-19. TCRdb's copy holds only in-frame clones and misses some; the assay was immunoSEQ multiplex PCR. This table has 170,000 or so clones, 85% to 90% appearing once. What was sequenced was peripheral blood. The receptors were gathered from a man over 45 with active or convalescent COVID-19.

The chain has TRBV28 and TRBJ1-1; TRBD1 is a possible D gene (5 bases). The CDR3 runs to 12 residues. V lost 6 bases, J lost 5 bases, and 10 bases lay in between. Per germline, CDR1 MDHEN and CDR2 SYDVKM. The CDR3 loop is CASRGQGTEAFF. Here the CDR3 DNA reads TGTGCCAGCAGGGGGCAGGGAACTGAAGCTTTCTTT.

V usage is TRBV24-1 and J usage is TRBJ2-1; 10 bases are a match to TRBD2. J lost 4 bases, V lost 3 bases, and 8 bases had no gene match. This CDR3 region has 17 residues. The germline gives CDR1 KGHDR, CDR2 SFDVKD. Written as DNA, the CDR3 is TGTGCCACCAGTGATAGCGGGAGGGCCGGGAGGTACAATGAGCAGTTCTTC. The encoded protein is CATSDSGRAGRYNEQFF.

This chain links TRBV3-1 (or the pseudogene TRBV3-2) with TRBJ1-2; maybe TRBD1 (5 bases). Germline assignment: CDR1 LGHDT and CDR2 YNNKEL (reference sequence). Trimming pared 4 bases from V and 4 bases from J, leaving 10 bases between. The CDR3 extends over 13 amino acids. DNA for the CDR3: TGTGCCAGCAGCCGATCAGGGCCCTATGGCTACACCTTC. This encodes CASSRSGPYGYTF.

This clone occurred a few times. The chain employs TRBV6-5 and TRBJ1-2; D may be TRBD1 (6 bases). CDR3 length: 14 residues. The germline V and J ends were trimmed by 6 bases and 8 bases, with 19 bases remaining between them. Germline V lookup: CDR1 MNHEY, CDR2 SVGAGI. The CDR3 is CASSIPDSTKGYTF. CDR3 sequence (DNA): TGTGCCAGCAGCATCCCGGACAGTACTAAAGGCTACACCTTC.

The CDR3 here is CASRQGQSQPQHF. The DNA for the CDR3 is TGTGCCAGCAGACAAGGACAGAGTCAGCCCCAGCATTTT. The chain employs TRBV12-3 or TRBV12-4 and TRBJ1-5, with a possible D match to TRBD1 (6 bases). V lost 6 bases, J lost 6 bases, and 12 bases lay in between. The CDR3 is 13 amino acids.

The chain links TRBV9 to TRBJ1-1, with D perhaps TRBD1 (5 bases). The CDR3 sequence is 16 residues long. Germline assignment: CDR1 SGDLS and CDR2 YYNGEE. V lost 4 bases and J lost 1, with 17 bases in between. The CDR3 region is CASSPTLQVANTEAFF. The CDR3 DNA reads TGTGCCAGCAGCCCTACTCTACAGGTAGCGAACACTGAAGCTTTCTTT.

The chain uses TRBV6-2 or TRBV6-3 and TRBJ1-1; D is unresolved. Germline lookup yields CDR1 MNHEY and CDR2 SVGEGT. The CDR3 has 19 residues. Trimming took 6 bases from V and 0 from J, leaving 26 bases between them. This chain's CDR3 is CASSPTPGEGGPMNTEAFF. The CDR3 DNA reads TGTGCCAGCAGCCCTACCCCTGGTGAGGGAGGGCCTATGAACACTGAAGCTTTCTTT.

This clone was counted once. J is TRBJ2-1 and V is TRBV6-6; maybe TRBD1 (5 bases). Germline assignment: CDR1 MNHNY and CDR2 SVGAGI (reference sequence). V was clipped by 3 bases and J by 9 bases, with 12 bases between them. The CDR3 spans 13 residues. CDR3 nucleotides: TGTGCCAGCAGTTATGGTTGGGGCCGTGAGCAGTTCTTC. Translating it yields CASSYGWGREQFF.

The CDR3 protein is CASSQSLANYGYTF. CDR3 sequence (DNA): TGTGCCAGCAGCCAGTCATTAGCTAACTATGGCTACACCTTC. The chain is built from TRBV3-1 (or the pseudogene TRBV3-2) and TRBJ1-2; no clear D gene. The germline V gene has CDR1 LGHDT and CDR2 YNNKEL (reference sequence). With 3 bases removed from V and 0 bases from J, the gap between germline ends came to 8 bases. This CDR3 is built from 14 residues.

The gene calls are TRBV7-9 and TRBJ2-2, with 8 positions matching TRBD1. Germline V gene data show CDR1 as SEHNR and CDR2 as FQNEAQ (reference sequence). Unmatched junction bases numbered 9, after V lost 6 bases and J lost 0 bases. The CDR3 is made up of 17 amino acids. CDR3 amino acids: CASSSKRTGPNTGELFF. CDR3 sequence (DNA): TGTGCCAGCAGTTCAAAGAGGACAGGGCCGAACACCGGGGAGCTGTTTTTT.

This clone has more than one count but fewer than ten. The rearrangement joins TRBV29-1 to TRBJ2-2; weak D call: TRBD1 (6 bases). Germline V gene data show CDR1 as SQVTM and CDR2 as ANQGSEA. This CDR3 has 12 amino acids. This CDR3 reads CSMTRGPGELFF. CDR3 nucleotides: TGCAGTATGACCAGGGGTCCCGGGGAGCTGTTTTTT.

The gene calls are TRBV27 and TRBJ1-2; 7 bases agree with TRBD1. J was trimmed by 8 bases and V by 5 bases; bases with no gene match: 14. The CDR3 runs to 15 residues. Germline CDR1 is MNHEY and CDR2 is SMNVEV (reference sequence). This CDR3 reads CASSRGTVRAGGYTF. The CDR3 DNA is TGTGCCAGCAGTAGAGGGACAGTCCGGGCGGGCGGCTACACCTTC.

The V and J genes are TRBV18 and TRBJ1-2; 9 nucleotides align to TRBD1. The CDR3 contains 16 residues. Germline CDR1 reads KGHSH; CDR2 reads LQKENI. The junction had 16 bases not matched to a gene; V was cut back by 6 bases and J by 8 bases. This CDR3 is CASSLSDRGTLGGYTF. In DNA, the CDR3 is TGTGCCAGCTCCCTATCGGACAGGGGAACATTGGGAGGCTACACCTTC.

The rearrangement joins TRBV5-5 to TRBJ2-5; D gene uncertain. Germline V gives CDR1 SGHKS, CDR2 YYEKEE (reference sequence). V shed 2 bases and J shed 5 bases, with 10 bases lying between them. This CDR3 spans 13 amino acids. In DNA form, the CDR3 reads TGTGCCAGCAGCTTAAGGATGCGGGAGACCCAGTACTTC. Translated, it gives CASSLRMRETQYF. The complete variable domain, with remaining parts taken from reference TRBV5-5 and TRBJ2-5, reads DAGVTQSPTHLIKTRGQQVTLRCSPISGHKSVSWYQQVLGQGPQFIFQYYEKEERGRGNFPDRFSARQFPNYSSELNVNALLLGDSALYLCASSLRMRETQYFGPGTRLLVL.

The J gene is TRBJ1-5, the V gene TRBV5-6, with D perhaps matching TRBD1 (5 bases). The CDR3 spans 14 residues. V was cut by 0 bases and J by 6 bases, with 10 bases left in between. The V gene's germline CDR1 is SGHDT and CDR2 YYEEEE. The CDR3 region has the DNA TGTGCCAGCAGCTTGGGGTCAGGGATTCAGCCCCAGCATTTT. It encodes CASSLGSGIQPQHF.

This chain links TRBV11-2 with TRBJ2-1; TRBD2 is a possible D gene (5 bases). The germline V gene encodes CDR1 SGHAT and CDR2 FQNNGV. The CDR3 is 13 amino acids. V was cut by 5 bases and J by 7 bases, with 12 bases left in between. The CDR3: CASSPDFRNEQFF. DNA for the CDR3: TGTGCCAGCAGCCCGGACTTCCGTAATGAGCAGTTCTTC.

The DNA of the CDR3 is TGTGCCAGCAGTTACGACAGCGACTCTGGAAACACCATATATTTT. It yields the protein CASSYDSDSGNTIYF. The V gene is TRBV6-6, the J gene TRBJ1-3, with D possibly TRBD1 on 5 matching bases. CDR3 length equals 15 residues. The V end lost 2 bases, the J end lost 0 bases, and 8 bases lay between the germline ends. Germline CDR1 reads MNHNY; CDR2 reads SVGAGI (reference sequence).

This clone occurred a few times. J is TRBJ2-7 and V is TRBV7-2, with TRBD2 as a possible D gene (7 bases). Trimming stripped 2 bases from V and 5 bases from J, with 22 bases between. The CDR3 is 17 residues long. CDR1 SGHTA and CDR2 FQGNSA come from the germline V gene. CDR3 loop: CASSLWGDGGRFDEQYF. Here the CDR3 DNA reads TGTGCCAGCAGCTTATGGGGTGACGGGGGGCGCTTTGACGAGCAGTACTTC.

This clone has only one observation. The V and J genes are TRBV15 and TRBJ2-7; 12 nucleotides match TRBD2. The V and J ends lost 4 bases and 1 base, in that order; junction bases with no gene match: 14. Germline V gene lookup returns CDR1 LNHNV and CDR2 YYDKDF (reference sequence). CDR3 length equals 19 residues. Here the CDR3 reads CATSKWSPSGRDVSYEQYF. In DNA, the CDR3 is TGTGCCACCAGCAAGTGGTCGCCTAGCGGGAGGGATGTTTCCTACGAGCAGTACTTC.

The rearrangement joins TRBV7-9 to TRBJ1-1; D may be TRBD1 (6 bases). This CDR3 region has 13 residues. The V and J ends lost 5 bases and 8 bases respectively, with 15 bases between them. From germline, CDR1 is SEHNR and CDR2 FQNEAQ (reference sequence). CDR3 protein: CASSALGRGEAFF. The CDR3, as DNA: TGTGCCAGCAGCGCCCTCGGGAGGGGGGAAGCTTTCTTT.